These 7 T cell receptor beta chains were all obtained from the same sample, sequenced in a study of T cell repertoires in cytomegalovirus infection. TCRdb re-called the reads through MiXCR, storing one row per CDR3 protein. Among about 890,000 distinct CDR3 sequences listed, 30% to 40% were seen once. Antigens of these TCRs are unknown. The specimen comprised cultured CD8+ T cells from PBMCs, sampled from culture after CMV antigen stimulation. The receptors were gathered from a human donor in good health (CMV status not recorded). Some clones in this sample may be carry-over from other donors' samples.

CDR3 amino acids: CAVFNRVENIQYF. In DNA, the CDR3 is TGTGCCGTCTTTAACCGCGTCGAAAACATTCAGTACTTC. The chain employs TRBV6-5 and TRBJ2-4, with D unclear. V was clipped by 11 bases and J by 5 bases, with 16 bases between them. Per germline, CDR1 MNHEY and CDR2 SVGAGI. The CDR3 covers 13 residues.

The gene calls are TRBV15 and TRBJ2-7, with TRBD1 matching over 7 bases. The CDR3 extends over 14 amino acids. Germline CDR1 LNHNV, CDR2 YYDKDF (reference sequence). V shed 3 bases, J shed 3 bases, and the junction held 5 bases outside the gene matches. CDR3 region: CATSSLTGSYEQYF. The CDR3 DNA is TGTGCCACCAGCAGCCTGACAGGGAGCTACGAGCAGTACTTC.

This clonotype has only a few counts. The genes are TRBV6-5 and TRBJ1-1; possibly TRBD1 for D (5 bases). The ends were cut back, 1 base at V and 10 bases at J, with 16 bases in the middle. The CDR3 length is 14 residues. CDR1 and CDR2 (germline): MNHEY, SVGAGI. CDR3 loop: CASSYFWDSKVAFF. The CDR3 coding sequence is TGTGCCAGCAGTTACTTCTGGGACTCGAAGGTAGCTTTCTTT.

The count of this clonotype is one. V gene TRBV2 combines with J gene TRBJ2-3; D is unresolved. With 6 bases removed from V and 0 bases from J, the gap between germline ends came to 13 bases. The CDR3 loop spans 15 amino acids. Germline CDR1 SNHLY, CDR2 FYNNEI. CDR3 nucleotides: TGTGCCAGCAGCCGGGCTATTACTAGCACAGATACGCAGTATTTT. Residues: CASSRAITSTDTQYF.

This sequence joins TRBV15 and TRBJ1-3; no clear D gene. V dropped 5 bases and J dropped 0 bases, with 11 bases sitting between them. CDR1 and CDR2 (germline): LNHNV, YYDKDF (reference sequence). The CDR3 runs 15 residues. The CDR3 sequence is CATSARESSGNTIYF. The CDR3 bases are TGTGCCACCAGCGCCCGGGAGAGCTCTGGAAACACCATATATTTT.

This clonotype was detected only a few times. The chain is built from TRBV11-2 and TRBJ2-3, with a tentative D call TRBD2 (5 bases). This CDR3 has 17 amino acids. V lost 2 bases to trimming and J lost 0 bases, with 15 bases between them. The germline gives CDR1 SGHAT, CDR2 FQNNGV. CDR3 region: CASSLYPLGRSTDTQYF. The CDR3 DNA reads as TGTGCCAGCAGCTTATATCCACTAGGACGTAGCACAGATACGCAGTATTTT.

This chain connects TRBV28 to TRBJ1-4; 7 positions match TRBD1. The CDR3 is 15 residues long. Germline CDR1 and CDR2: MDHEN and SYDVKM. V lost 2 bases, J lost 5 bases, and 5 bases stayed unmatched. The CDR3 coding sequence is TGTGCCAGCAGTTTAGGGACAGCCTCGAATGAAAAACTGTTTTTT. Translation: CASSLGTASNEKLFF.